This is a list of T cell receptor beta chains from one sample in a study of shared clonotypes between healthy human individuals. Some clones are missing from TCRdb's copy, which holds only in-frame ones; the method was immunoSEQ multiplex PCR. The sample lists 600,000 to 750,000 clones, about two thirds occurring once. The sample comprised memory CD4+ T cells sorted from blood. The receptors were gathered from a woman younger than 45 in good health. Each CDR3 is given with its conserved first and last residue. The order of the fields is J gene, clone size, V gene, D gene, CDR3 DNA, CDR3 protein. A D gene is named only where the DNA matches it firmly. Clone size is shown for a subset of rows, as once, few, many or a class of expanded clone.

TRBJ2-7 | - | TRBV7-2 | TRBD2 | TGTGCCAGCAGCCCCCAGGGAGCGGGAGGCGAGCAGTACTTC | CASSPQGAGGEQYF
TRBJ2-7 | - | TRBV5-1 | TRBD2 | TGCGCCAGCAGCTCCTCGACTAGCGAGGCCTACGAGCAGTACTTC | CASSSSTSEAYEQYF
TRBJ2-7 | - | TRBV28 | TRBD1 | TGTGCCAGCAGTTCCGGGACAGGGGTTCTCGAGCAGTACTTC | CASSSGTGVLEQYF
TRBJ2-7 | - | TRBV27 | TRBD2 | TGTGCCAGCAGTTCCAACCGACTAGCGGGAGCCAACGAGCAGTACTTC | CASSSNRLAGANEQYF
TRBJ1-4 | - | TRBV19 | TRBD1 | TGTGCCAGTAGTGAGGGGGCGACTGAAAAACTGTTTTTT | CASSEGATEKLFF
TRBJ2-1 | - | TRBV18 | TRBD2 | TGTGCCAGCTCACCACTGATTAGCGGGAATGAGCAGTTCTTC | CASSPLISGNEQFF
TRBJ2-3 | - | TRBV2 | - | TGTGCCAGCAGGCTAACAGGGATAAGCACAGATACGCAGTATTTT | CASRLTGISTDTQYF
TRBJ1-4 | few | TRBV28 | TRBD1 | TGTGCCAGCACCAAATACAGGGGGCTGGATAATGAAAAACTGTTTTTT | CASTKYRGLDNEKLFF
TRBJ2-3 | - | TRBV7-9 | - | TGTGCCAGCAGCCCCCCTTGGAGGGCCGTCAGCACAGATACGCAGTATTTT | CASSPPWRAVSTDTQYF
TRBJ2-1 | few | TRBV4-1 | TRBD2 | TGCGCCAGCAGCCAATCGACTAGCGGGAAATTAAATGAGCAGTTCTTC | CASSQSTSGKLNEQFF
TRBJ2-7 | - | TRBV10-2 | - | TGCGCCAGCAGTGATAGGCGTTACGAGCAGTACTTC | CASSDRRYEQYF
TRBJ2-1 | - | TRBV30 | - | TGTGCCTGGACCAACAGATACAATGAGCAGTTCTTC | CAWTNRYNEQFF
TRBJ2-7 | - | TRBV7-2 | - | TGTGCCAGCAGTCACGTTGAGGGCTCCTACGAGCAGTACTTC | CASSHVEGSYEQYF
TRBJ2-1 | - | TRBV6-6 | - | TGTGCCAGCAGCGGGAGATGGAGAGAGCAGTTCTTC | CASSGRWREQFF
TRBJ2-1 | once | TRBV5-8 | - | TGTGCCAGCAGCTTGGTCAGGGCTGGTGAGCAGTTCTTC | CASSLVRAGEQFF
TRBJ2-3 | few | TRBV18 | - | TGTGCCAGCTCGCCGTCCCCGACTAGCACAGATACGCAGTATTTT | CASSPSPTSTDTQYF
TRBJ2-7 | - | TRBV11-1 | TRBD2 | TGTGCCAGCAGCTTAGCGGCTAGCGGGATTACCTACGAGCAGTACTTC | CASSLAASGITYEQYF
TRBJ2-5 | - | TRBV29-1 | - | TGCAGCGTGGATCTCGGGGGCTCAGAGACCCAGTACTTC | CSVDLGGSETQYF
TRBJ1-3 | - | TRBV6-5 | - | TGTGCCAGCAGTTCTAACCGGGTGGGGAACACCATATATTTT | CASSSNRVGNTIYF
TRBJ2-5 | - | TRBV9 | TRBD2 | TGTGCCAGCAGCGTAGGCGGGAGCGGGGAGACCCAGTACTTC | CASSVGGSGETQYF
TRBJ2-7 | once | TRBV7-2 | - | TGTGCCAGCAGCTTACTGCAGGTTGGCTACTCGACCGAGCAGTACTTC | CASSLLQVGYSTEQYF
TRBJ2-7 | few | TRBV9 | TRBD2 | TGTGCCAGCAGCGCTCCGGGAGGGCGAGCTTACGAGCAGTACTTC | CASSAPGGRAYEQYF
TRBJ1-2 | - | TRBV4-2 | TRBD1 | TGTGCCAGCAGCCAGCAGGGGGCCGGCGGCTACACCTTC | CASSQQGAGGYTF
TRBJ2-1 | - | TRBV19 | TRBD1 | TGTGCCAGTAGTATTGCCCACAGGGGAAATGAGCAGTTCTTC | CASSIAHRGNEQFF
TRBJ2-3 | - | TRBV7-2 | - | TGTGCCAGCAGCCTCGGGGTAGATACGCAGTATTTT | CASSLGVDTQYF
TRBJ1-1 | many | TRBV5-1 | - | TGCGCCAGCAGCTCCAACGGCAACATGAACACTGAAGCTTTCTTT | CASSSNGNMNTEAFF
TRBJ2-6 | - | TRBV30 | - | TGTGCCTGGAGTGTCGGAGGAGCTGGGGCCAACGTCCTGACTTTC | CAWSVGGAGANVLTF
TRBJ2-2 | - | TRBV11-2 | - | TGTGCCAGCAGCTTATTCCCCCCGGCAGGGCTCGTCACCGGGGAGCTGTTTTTT | CASSLFPPAGLVTGELFF
TRBJ2-2 | - | TRBV7-9 | TRBD1 | TGTGCCAGCAGCGAAAAAGTGAGGACAGGGACAACCGGGGAGCTGTTTTTT | CASSEKVRTGTTGELFF
TRBJ1-2 | - | TRBV5-1 | TRBD1 | TGCGCCAGCAGCTTAGCCCCGGGACAGGGGTCGCATGGCTACACCTTC | CASSLAPGQGSHGYTF
TRBJ2-7 | - | TRBV21-1 | - | TGTGCCAGCAGCAAAGAACGGGACAGGGGGTCTAGTTACGAGCAGTACTTC | CASSKERDRGSSYEQYF
TRBJ1-1 | - | TRBV28 | - | TGTGCCAGCAGATCAGGGATAGGAGGGTATGAAGCTTTCTTT | CASRSGIGGYEAFF
TRBJ2-7 | - | TRBV5-4 | TRBD2 | TGTGCCAGCAGCTCCCTCCCGCGGGAGGGCTTTGAGCAGTACTTC | CASSSLPREGFEQYF
TRBJ2-6 | - | TRBV19 | TRBD1 | TGTGCCAGTAGTACGACAGGGATTGTATCTGGGGCCAACGTCCTGACTTTC | CASSTTGIVSGANVLTF
TRBJ2-3 | - | TRBV27 | - | TGTGCCAGCAGTTTAAATTCAGGAGTCGACACAGATACGCAGTATTTT | CASSLNSGVDTDTQYF
TRBJ1-5 | - | TRBV4-1 | - | TGCGCCAGCAGCCAAGATCACTACAGCAATCAGCCCCAGCATTTT | CASSQDHYSNQPQHF
TRBJ1-2 | - | TRBV5-4 | TRBD1 | TGTGCCAGCAGCCGAACAGGGGGCCACGGCTACACCTTC | CASSRTGGHGYTF
TRBJ1-1 | - | TRBV20-1 | - | TGCAGTGCTAGACGGGAACCTGAAGCTTTCTTT | CSARREPEAFF
TRBJ1-4 | - | TRBV23-1 | TRBD1 | TGCGCCACCAGGGGGCTAAAACTGTTTTTT | CATRGLKLFF
TRBJ1-1 | - | TRBV7-2 | TRBD1 | TGTGCCAGCAGTTTCACAGGGGGCACTGAAGCTTTCTTT | CASSFTGGTEAFF
TRBJ1-5 | once | TRBV19 | TRBD1 | TGTGCCAGTAGTATCGGCGGACAGGGATATCAGCCCCAGCATTTT | CASSIGGQGYQPQHF
TRBJ2-2 | - | TRBV7-8 | - | TGTGCCAGCAGCTTAAACAGGCTCGCGAACACCGGGGAGCTGTTTTTT | CASSLNRLANTGELFF